This T cell receptor beta chain was captured by sequencing in a study of blood T cell repertoires in COVID-19. Overall study context: Acute-phase and convalescent COVID-19 samples originated in the United States, Italy and Spain. T cells, B-cell-depleted T cells, or PBMCs supplied cDNA or gDNA.

CDR3 length equals 15 residues. CDR1 is SGHNT, CDR2 YENEEA, per germline. V lost 5 bases to trimming and J lost 5 bases; unmatched junction nucleotides: 7. Study processing details: Amplifying reference gene primers gave estimates of nucleated cell counts. The data were produced by immunoSEQ multiplex PCR, yet TCRdb's version contains in-frame clones alone and is incomplete. The V and J calls and clone size were taken over from that table, and D and trimming were inferred from the DNA. The top ten clones hold 4% to 5.5% of a sample with over 100,000 clones, about 80% of them seen once. Material for sequencing was peripheral blood. This chain uses TRBV11-3 with TRBJ2-2; TRBD1 agrees at 8 bases. The clonotype originates from a human donor in a cohort sampled during active COVID-19. CDR3 amino acids: CASSRQGAGTGELFF. In DNA, the CDR3 is TGTGCCAGCAGCCGCCAGGGGGCCGGGACCGGGGAGCTGTTTTTT.